This TCR beta chain emerged from a study of patients with pleural tuberculosis (TCRdb year 2014). Counted from cysteine to phenylalanine, this CDR3 has 12 amino acids. The entry retains the CDR3 DNA only, 36 bases that are in frame from base 1. V gives up 8 bases and J gives up 6 bases, and the segment between their germline ends measures 11 bases. The germline V gene (reference sequence) yields LNHDA for CDR1 and SQIVND for CDR2. Sequencing took place on an Illumina Genome Analyzer IIx. TCRdb itself trimmed the public reads at Q25 with fastp, ran MiXCR and retained productive beta chains. Rows with one shared CDR3 protein collapse into an entry with the most common genes and DNA. The sample table contains almost 30,000 distinct CDR3 sequences; only one count was recorded for about 18% of them. The ten largest account for about 3.7% of the sample. The sample holds many counts of this clonotype. The antigen this receptor binds is unknown. The record has no base qualities; no much larger clone is one base away.

The sample taken for sequencing was peripheral blood. The rearrangement joined TRBV19 to TRBJ1-5; TRBD1 could be the D gene, as 6 bases match. This receptor was identified in a human donor with pleural tuberculosis. The DNA sequence reads TGTGCCAGTGGGGGGCTCGGTCAGCCCCAGCATTTT. This sequence encodes CASGGLGQPQHF.